The entry below describes one T cell receptor beta chain. Germline V CDR1 and CDR2: SGHNT, YENEEA. The CDR3 has 16 amino acids. V was pared by 5 bases and J by 3 bases, with 9 bases of the junction left unmatched. The data were obtained in a study of blood T cell repertoires in COVID-19. The wider study: Samples came from the United States, Italy and Spain, spanning acute and convalescent COVID-19. PBMCs, B-cell-depleted T cells, or T cells provided the cDNA or gDNA that made up the material.

Methods used by the authors: Amplification of reference gene primers provided the estimated nucleated cell counts. This table comes from immunoSEQ multiplex PCR, and its TCRdb copy is limited to in-frame clones, with some not included. V, J and clone size reflect that table, while D and trimming were determined from the DNA. The sample includes about 210,000 clones, around 81% seen only once; the top ten take 9.5% to 15%. Sequencing was done on a sample of peripheral blood. The TCR comes from a human donor in a cohort sampled during active COVID-19. This chain joins TRBV11-3 and TRBJ2-2; 7 nucleotides match TRBD2. The CDR3 loop reads CASSPGAGRDTGELFF. The CDR3, as DNA: TGTGCCAGCAGCCCTGGGGCAGGGAGGGACACCGGGGAGCTGTTTTTT. Together with reference TRBV11-3 and TRBJ2-2, the CDR3 gives the full variable domain: EAGVVQSPRYKIIEKKQPVAFWCNPISGHNTLYWYLQNLGQGPELLIRYENEEAVDDSQLPKDRFSAERLKGVDSTLKIQPAELGDSAVYLCASSPGAGRDTGELFFGEGSRLTVL.